This is a list of T cell receptor beta chains from one sample in a study of T-cell memory formation after mild COVID-19. One entry per CDR3 protein, called by TCRdb with MiXCR from the 5' RACE reads. The table includes about 560,000 distinct CDR3 sequences, about 18% detected once. Sequencing used PBMCs or a T cell subset sorted from them (not recorded which). The receptors here all came from an adult woman who had mild COVID-19 (a few samples of this study predate the infection). Cell type and time point are not known. CDR3s include the opening cysteine and the closing phenylalanine or tryptophan. Fields, in order: J gene, V gene, CDR3 protein.

J gene: TRBJ2-3
V gene: TRBV7-2
CDR3 protein: CASSVLTSGGDTQYF

J gene: TRBJ2-2
V gene: TRBV7-2
CDR3 protein: CASSLVPGGTNTGELFF

J gene: TRBJ2-5
V gene: TRBV7-8
CDR3 protein: CASSQGPSPPPTQYF

J gene: TRBJ2-1
V gene: TRBV7-9
CDR3 protein: CASSLPPGLAGWGFF

J gene: TRBJ2-4
V gene: TRBV6-1
CDR3 protein: CASSAVLANIQYF

J gene: TRBJ1-6
V gene: TRBV27
CDR3 protein: CASSPRPTGKFSPLHF

J gene: TRBJ2-1
V gene: TRBV7-3
CDR3 protein: CASSRLAGAMDEQFF

J gene: TRBJ2-1
V gene: TRBV20-1
CDR3 protein: CSARGIQGAGEQFF

J gene: TRBJ2-2
V gene: TRBV20-1
CDR3 protein: CSALTGVGELFF

J gene: TRBJ1-2
V gene: TRBV5-1
CDR3 protein: CASSSSTGNPNYVYTF

J gene: TRBJ2-3
V gene: TRBV28
CDR3 protein: CAQKHGAVTSDGTDTQYF

J gene: TRBJ2-7
V gene: TRBV4-2
CDR3 protein: CASSQALGTSGTYEQYF

J gene: TRBJ1-1
V gene: TRBV13
CDR3 protein: CASSPIVNTEAFF

J gene: TRBJ2-3
V gene: TRBV15
CDR3 protein: CATSSLQGRRINTQYF

J gene: TRBJ2-7
V gene: TRBV20-1
CDR3 protein: CSARDDSYEQYF

J gene: TRBJ2-7
V gene: TRBV24-1
CDR3 protein: CATSDGGTYEQYF

J gene: TRBJ2-7
V gene: TRBV20-1
CDR3 protein: CSATQTGGTGYEQYF

J gene: TRBJ2-1
V gene: TRBV2
CDR3 protein: CASRREPHNEQFF

J gene: TRBJ2-7
V gene: TRBV12-3/TRBV12-4
CDR3 protein: CASSPGVYEQYF

J gene: TRBJ1-6
V gene: TRBV6-6
CDR3 protein: CASSYSDSGRSPLHF

J gene: TRBJ2-7
V gene: TRBV19
CDR3 protein: CASSRTASSYEQYF

J gene: TRBJ2-3
V gene: TRBV9
CDR3 protein: CASSVGTRKDTQYF

J gene: TRBJ2-1
V gene: TRBV6-5
CDR3 protein: CASISSDEQFF

J gene: TRBJ2-3
V gene: TRBV7-2
CDR3 protein: CASSLATSGGAETQYF

J gene: TRBJ2-3
V gene: TRBV5-1
CDR3 protein: CASSLSWGIYTDTQYF

J gene: TRBJ2-5
V gene: TRBV5-5
CDR3 protein: CASSLWVQRETQYF

J gene: TRBJ1-1
V gene: TRBV2
CDR3 protein: CASRVGSYNTEAFF

J gene: TRBJ2-2
V gene: TRBV5-6
CDR3 protein: CASSSLEGPRRGGELFF

J gene: TRBJ1-2
V gene: TRBV14
CDR3 protein: CASSHLLGEGYGYTF

J gene: TRBJ2-1
V gene: TRBV10-3
CDR3 protein: CAISEIQGYEQFF

J gene: TRBJ1-1
V gene: TRBV19
CDR3 protein: CASSTMMNTEAFF

J gene: TRBJ2-7
V gene: TRBV9
CDR3 protein: CASSVDGQGPTYEQYF

J gene: TRBJ2-5
V gene: TRBV4-1
CDR3 protein: CASSQTGLAGAETQYF

J gene: TRBJ1-1
V gene: TRBV19
CDR3 protein: CASSIFRGRGYTEAFF

J gene: TRBJ2-2
V gene: TRBV6-5
CDR3 protein: CASSYFQGQGLPDTGELFF

J gene: TRBJ1-2
V gene: TRBV3-1
CDR3 protein: CASSQGSYYGYTF

J gene: TRBJ2-3
V gene: TRBV20-1
CDR3 protein: CSARDPSGSSTDTQYF

J gene: TRBJ1-2
V gene: TRBV6-5
CDR3 protein: CASSYGQLNYGYTF

J gene: TRBJ2-1
V gene: TRBV7-9
CDR3 protein: CASSFGGAIGQFF

J gene: TRBJ2-7
V gene: TRBV9
CDR3 protein: CASSLSGLAYEQYF

J gene: TRBJ2-7
V gene: TRBV6-6
CDR3 protein: CASSSSTIGGLYEQYF

J gene: TRBJ2-7
V gene: TRBV30
CDR3 protein: CAWSAGLAPYEQYF

J gene: TRBJ2-7
V gene: TRBV27
CDR3 protein: CASSPGLANEQYF

J gene: TRBJ1-2
V gene: TRBV5-1
CDR3 protein: CASSLQQGFGYTF

J gene: TRBJ2-1
V gene: TRBV5-1
CDR3 protein: CASSLGTRGGDEQFF

J gene: TRBJ1-1
V gene: TRBV5-1
CDR3 protein: CASKGGTGRIPEAFF

J gene: TRBJ1-5
V gene: TRBV12-3/TRBV12-4
CDR3 protein: CASRLGAQPQHF

J gene: TRBJ2-3
V gene: TRBV24-1
CDR3 protein: CATSDTGQGTDTQYF

J gene: TRBJ1-5
V gene: TRBV2
CDR3 protein: CASRAGAQPQHF

J gene: TRBJ2-1
V gene: TRBV27
CDR3 protein: CASSFAGDNEQFF

J gene: TRBJ2-1
V gene: TRBV12-3/TRBV12-4
CDR3 protein: CASSYRAYYNEQFF

J gene: TRBJ2-1
V gene: TRBV9
CDR3 protein: CASSVEPSGQYNEQFF

J gene: TRBJ2-7
V gene: TRBV3-1
CDR3 protein: CASSQAAWGRSYEQYF

J gene: TRBJ2-1
V gene: TRBV5-6
CDR3 protein: CASTPGLIGYSYNEQFF